The 19 T cell receptor beta chains below come from one sample, sequenced in a study of naive and memory T cell subsets. An equimolar mix of two oligonucleotides served as the beta constant-region primer for TRBC1 and TRBC2. The ligated cDNA underwent four PCR rounds using SP2 and nested alpha and beta constant-region primers. Each CDR3 protein is one row after TCRdb ran MiXCR on the UMI-ligation and nested PCR reads. The table includes 15,000 to 20,000 distinct CDR3 sequences, roughly 9% detected once. The sample consisted of central memory CD8+ T cells from blood. These receptors came from a human donor in good health.

The chain carries TRBV5-5 and TRBJ1-6, with no clear D. Germline values: CDR1 SGHKS, CDR2 YYEKEE (reference sequence). The CDR3 consists of 14 residues. V shed 3 bases and J shed 7 bases, with 11 bases lying between them. The chain's CDR3 is CASSSRTGNSPLHF. As DNA, the CDR3 is TGTGCCAGCAGCTCAAGGACCGGGAATTCACCCCTCCACTTT.

This clonotype appeared many times. The rearrangement uses TRBV5-5 and TRBJ2-7; 7 bases agree with TRBD2. The V gene end was trimmed by 0 bases and the J gene end by 2 bases; junction bases not matched to a gene: 2. The CDR3 length is 14 residues. Germline loops: CDR1 SGHKS, CDR2 YYEKEE (reference sequence). This CDR3 is CASSLASGTYEQYF. CDR3 nucleotide sequence: TGTGCCAGCAGCTTGGCTAGCGGAACCTACGAGCAGTACTTC.

This clonotype was observed many times. The chain joins TRBV29-1 to TRBJ1-1; D gene unclear. The germline V and J ends were trimmed by 4 bases and 11 bases, with 14 bases remaining between them. The CDR3 has 11 amino acids. The V gene's germline CDR1 is SQVTM and CDR2 ANQGSEA. In DNA, the CDR3 is TGCAGCGTTGTAGGGTTGAACGCGGCTTTCTTT. Protein product: CSVVGLNAAFF.

Ten or more counts support this clonotype. The chain is built from TRBV12-3 or TRBV12-4 and TRBJ2-3, with D unresolved. Trimming left V 2 bases short and J 5 bases short, with 2 bases between. CDR3 length: 11 residues. CDR3 sequence reads: CASSLIDTQYF. The CDR3 DNA reads as TGTGCCAGCAGTTTAATAGATACGCAGTATTTT.

This sequence joins TRBV12-3 or TRBV12-4 and TRBJ1-3; a weak D match, TRBD1 (5 bases). The CDR3 extends over 16 amino acids. V was shortened by 6 bases and J by 1 base, with 16 bases between the two germline ends. The CDR3 loop reads CASSWGPVGSGNTIYF. CDR3 coding DNA: TGTGCCAGCAGCTGGGGCCCGGTCGGATCTGGAAACACCATATATTTT.

This clonotype was seen repeatedly, ten times or more. The chain combines TRBV4-2 with TRBJ2-5; D remains ambiguous. The CDR3 length is 16 residues. CDR1 is LGHNA and CDR2 is YNFKEQ in the germline V gene. Trimming took off 1 base at V and 5 bases at J, with 17 bases between the two ends. Here the CDR3 DNA reads TGTGCCAGCAGCCAAGGGTCGGGCCAAGCTACGGAGACCCAGTACTTC. Its protein product is CASSQGSGQATETQYF.

This clonotype was observed a handful of times. The CDR3 loop is CSVEVRLAGLSDTQYF. In nucleotides, the CDR3 is TGCAGCGTTGAAGTACGGCTAGCGGGGTTATCAGATACGCAGTATTTT. V and J are TRBV29-1 and TRBJ2-3; 9 bases are a match to TRBD2. This CDR3 has 16 amino acids. The germline CDR1 and CDR2 sequences are SQVTM and ANQGSEA. V shed 1 base, J shed 4 bases, and the junction held 9 bases outside the gene matches.

Only a few counts were recorded for this clonotype. This sequence joins TRBV7-9 and TRBJ2-2; no definite D call. The CDR3 length is 14 residues. The germline V gene encodes CDR1 SEHNR and CDR2 FQNEAQ (reference sequence). With 4 bases removed from V and 4 bases from J, the gap between germline ends came to 10 bases. This chain's CDR3 is CASSSPLTTGELFF. CDR3 DNA sequence: TGTGCCAGCAGCTCCCCCCTGACCACCGGGGAGCTGTTTTTT. Full variable domain (remainder filled in from reference TRBV7-9 and TRBJ2-2): DTGVSQNPRHKITKRGQNVTFRCDPISEHNRLYWYRQTLGQGPEFLTYFQNEAQLEKSRLLSDRFSAERPKGSFSTLEIQRTEQGDSAMYLCASSSPLTTGELFFGEGSRLTVL.

This clonotype is medium-sized by share. V is TRBV5-6 and J is TRBJ2-7; the D is unclear. Germline loops: CDR1 SGHDT, CDR2 YYEEEE. V lost 0 bases to trimming and J lost 7 bases, with 20 bases between them. This CDR3 is 16 amino acids long. CDR3 sequence: CASSLEGSAVFREQYF. For the CDR3, the DNA is TGTGCCAGCAGCTTGGAAGGTTCGGCAGTGTTTCGGGAGCAGTACTTC.

This clonotype was seen a handful of times. V usage is TRBV4-3 and J usage is TRBJ1-2; no clear D gene. The V gene lost 3 bases and the J gene lost 3 bases, with 17 bases spanning the gap. The V gene's germline CDR1 is LGHNA and CDR2 YSLEER. The length of the CDR3 is 16 residues. The DNA for the CDR3 is TGCGCCAGCAGCCAGGCCTTTGGGGTATCCTACTATGGCTACACCTTC. Translated, it gives CASSQAFGVSYYGYTF.

J is TRBJ2-3 and V is TRBV13; the D is unclear. This CDR3 has 16 residues. CDR1 and CDR2 (germline): PRHDT, FYEKMQ (reference sequence). The V end was cut by 8 bases, the J end by 0 bases, with 18 bases between. CDR3 amino acids: CASLPLLGGSTDTQYF. The CDR3 DNA sequence: TGTGCCAGCTTACCTCTTTTGGGCGGCAGCACAGATACGCAGTATTTT. Filled out from reference TRBV13 and TRBJ2-3, the complete variable domain reads AAGVIQSPRHLIKEKRETATLKCYPIPRHDTVYWYQQGPGQDPQFLISFYEKMQSDKGSIPDRFSAQQFSDYHSELNMSSLELGDSALYFCASLPLLGGSTDTQYFGPGTRLTVL.

This clonotype is categorized as medium-sized (0.01 to 0.1%). V gene TRBV4-3 combines with J gene TRBJ1-1; possibly TRBD1 for D (6 bases). CDR1 is LGHNA, CDR2 YSLEER, per germline. The germline V and J ends were trimmed by 0 bases and 5 bases, with 16 bases remaining between them. The CDR3 has 16 amino acids. In DNA, the CDR3 is TGCGCCAGCAGCCAAGAACCCGGCAGGGGAGGAACTGAAGCTTTCTTT. It is translated as CASSQEPGRGGTEAFF.

This clonotype showed up many times. The chain joins TRBV20-1 to TRBJ2-1; 9 bases agree with TRBD2. Germline loops: CDR1 DFQATT, CDR2 SNEGSKA (reference sequence). This CDR3 is 14 amino acids long. V lost 3 bases and J lost 0; bases outside the gene matches: 0. As DNA, the CDR3 is TGCAGTGCTAGTAGCGGGAGCTCCTACAATGAGCAGTTCTTC. Translating it yields CSASSGSSYNEQFF.

This clonotype has ten or more counts. V is TRBV9 and J is TRBJ2-4; the match to TRBD2 covers 7 bases. The germline V gene has CDR1 SGDLS and CDR2 YYNGEE. Trimming took 0 bases from V and 4 from J; bases not matched to a gene: 1. The CDR3 has 14 residues. The CDR3 DNA reads TGTGCCAGCAGCGTAGGGGGAGGGAAAAACATTCAGTACTTC. This encodes CASSVGGGKNIQYF.

This clonotype has a handful of counts. The chain recombines TRBV2 with TRBJ2-5; 11 nucleotides match TRBD2. This CDR3 has 15 amino acids. Looked up from germline, CDR1 is SNHLY and CDR2 is FYNNEI. Trimming cost V 6 bases and J 0 bases; bases outside gene matches: 3. The CDR3 DNA reads as TGTGCCAGCAGGCAACTAGCGGGGGACCAAGAGACCCAGTACTTC. Its protein product is CASRQLAGDQETQYF.

This clonotype qualifies as medium-sized. The chain joins TRBV12-3 or TRBV12-4 to TRBJ2-7; D gene uncertain. The CDR3 extends over 13 amino acids. The germline V and J ends were trimmed by 7 bases and 5 bases, with 15 bases remaining between them. CDR3 coding DNA: TGTGCCAGCACTCCGTCCGAAGGTGACGAGCAGTACTTC. It is translated as CASTPSEGDEQYF.

V usage is TRBV19 and J usage is TRBJ1-5, with D unclear. The CDR3 loop spans 16 amino acids. Trimming removed 7 bases at V and 5 bases at J, with 21 bases between. Germline values: CDR1 LNHDA, CDR2 SQIVND (reference sequence). The DNA for the CDR3 is TGTGCCAGTACTAAGAGGAGGAGGTTGTATGATCAGCCCCAGCATTTT. This sequence encodes CASTKRRRLYDQPQHF.

This clonotype was counted many times. The chain uses TRBV4-2 and TRBJ2-2, with TRBD2 matching over 10 bases. This CDR3 region has 18 residues. Trimming at V came to 1 base and at J to 7 bases, leaving 12 bases not matched to a gene. Germline V gene sequence: CDR1 LGHNA, CDR2 YNFKEQ. The CDR3 nucleotides are TGTGCCAGCAGCCAAGTTGTCCGGCTAGCGGGAGTGGACGGGGAGCTGTTTTTT. It is translated as CASSQVVRLAGVDGELFF.

This clonotype was seen a few times. The chain couples TRBV12-3 or TRBV12-4 to TRBJ1-4; D is unresolved. Trimming took off 4 bases at V and 5 bases at J, with 8 bases between the two ends. This CDR3 comprises 13 residues. Here the CDR3 DNA reads TGTGCCAGCAGTTCATTAAGGAATGAAAAACTGTTTTTT. This encodes CASSSLRNEKLFF.